The 8 T cell receptor beta chains below were found in one sample sequenced in a study of metastatic and nonmetastatic thyroid tumors (dated by TCRdb to 2020 to 2022). The protocol used for the library was PCR. The sequencing machine was an Illumina HiSeq 4000. TCRdb cleaned the public reads at Q25 with fastp, built clones with MiXCR and kept in-frame beta chains. This sample has about 5,000 clones in its table, and around 28% of those were observed once. The top ten constitute about 15% of the sample. Before undergoing thyroid surgery, none of the patients had been given any kind of treatment. Input material: adjacent normal tissue. These receptors originate from a female donor with papillary thyroid cancer or a benign thyroid nodule (not recorded which). Some clones in this sample may be carry-over from other donors' samples.

This clone is deemed medium-sized. The chain carries TRBV24-1 and TRBJ2-3; D uncertain. CDR1 and CDR2 (germline): KGHDR, SFDVKD. The length of the CDR3 is 15 residues. The V and J ends lost 4 bases and 2 bases respectively, with 12 bases between them. As DNA, the CDR3 is TGTGCCACCAGTGACCACGACGTCATCACAGATACGCAGTATTTT. Translating it yields CATSDHDVITDTQYF.

Comment on this clone: Other DNA sequences of this sample code for an identical CDR3. The chain is built from TRBV5-1 and TRBJ1-3; 8 bases agree with TRBD1. V lost 4 bases, J lost 4 bases, and 10 bases stayed unmatched. The germline V gene encodes CDR1 SGHRS and CDR2 YFSETQ. The CDR3 runs to 16 residues. CDR3 protein: CASSPYRGFGGNTIYF. The CDR3 DNA follows: TGCGCCAGCAGCCCTTACAGGGGGTTTGGCGGAAACACCATATATTTT.

To note about this clone: This CDR3 fails to terminate in the conserved phenylalanine or tryptophan, so it likely reflects a read error. The DNA is left out, because the CDR3 cannot be placed on it with certainty; the CDR3 is given as TCRdb lists it. This rearrangement joins TRBV6-4 to TRBJ1-2. The CDR3 totals 14 residues, both ends included. Per the germline V gene, CDR1 is MRHNA and CDR2 is SNTAGT. The CDR3 loop reads CARSPSTANYGFTV.

Judged by abundance, this clone is large. CDR3 bases: TGTGCCAGCGCGGTACAGGGGAGTACTATCTATGGCTACACCTTC. Residues: CASAVQGSTIYGYTF. The chain recombines TRBV6-1 with TRBJ1-2; TRBD1 agrees at 7 bases. The ends lost 8 bases at V and 4 bases at J; junction bases unmatched: 13. The CDR3 is 15 amino acids. Germline values: CDR1 MNHNS, CDR2 SASEGT.

Details on this clone: The junction shows a germline mismatch at one end, possibly a read error. The chain couples TRBV7-9 to TRBJ2-4; a weak D match, TRBD1 (5 bases). In germline, CDR1 is SEHNR, CDR2 FQNEAQ (reference sequence). This CDR3 is built from 14 residues. This CDR3 is CASSLDRCKNIQHF. Written as DNA, the CDR3 is TGTGCCAGCAGCTTAGACAGGTGCAAAAACATTCAGCACTTC.

The chain employs TRBV28 and TRBJ2-3; D is perhaps TRBD1 (6 bases). Trimming stripped 5 bases from V and 6 bases from J, with 12 bases between. Germline loops: CDR1 MDHEN, CDR2 SYDVKM. The CDR3 has 13 residues. The chain's CDR3 is CASSKQGWDTQYF. The CDR3 DNA is TGTGCCAGCAGTAAACAGGGTTGGGATACGCAGTATTTT.

This clone ranks as medium-sized. The chain couples TRBV6-5 to TRBJ1-4, with 8 positions matching TRBD1. Germline V gives CDR1 MNHEY, CDR2 SVGAGI. V shed 2 bases, J shed 0 bases, and the junction held 2 bases outside the gene matches. The CDR3 length is 16 residues. The DNA of the CDR3 is TGTGCCAGCAGTTACGGGACAGGTGCAACTAATGAAAAACTGTTTTTT. As protein: CASSYGTGATNEKLFF.

CDR3 sequence reads: CASSEAHGGASYEQYF. In DNA, the CDR3 is TGTGCCAGCAGTGAAGCGCATGGTGGGGCATCCTACGAGCAGTACTTC. The chain carries TRBV2 and TRBJ2-7; D is possibly TRBD1 (5 bases). The germline CDR1 and CDR2 sequences are SNHLY and FYNNEI. V was shortened by 0 bases and J by 1 base, with 13 bases between the two germline ends. The CDR3 has 16 amino acids.